This T cell receptor beta chain was obtained from a study of CD4 T cells in relation to SARS-CoV-2 and coronaviruses. In the study overall: Negative control cultures got HIV-1 Nef peptides or no peptide. Study outcomes and limitations: Around 62% of donors had memory CD4+ clonotypes crossrecognizing SARS-CoV-2 and common cold coronavirus spike. Crossreactive clones expanded significantly less to SARS-CoV-2 than monoreactive clones.

V dropped 5 bases and J dropped 1 base, with 11 bases sitting between them. This CDR3 is built from 14 residues. Germline loops: CDR1 MNHEY, CDR2 SMNVEV (reference sequence). CD4+ T cells from unexposed donors were obtained before the COVID-19 pandemic (2011-2018). CD4+ T cells were isolated from the cells after more than 8 days of culture. Unexposed-donor CD4+ T cells were probed with SARS-CoV-2 S/N and four cold-coronavirus spikes, cells permitting. In its sample, this clone was seen a few times. The antigen is not known. Generated by immunoSEQ multiplex PCR, the TCRdb table keeps only in-frame clones and is missing some. The repertoire holds tens of thousands of clones, with roughly 80% as singletons.

The V gene is TRBV27, the J gene TRBJ1-1; tentative D call: TRBD1 (5 bases). Sequenced sample: CD4+ T cells from PBMCs, cultured in vitro. This sequence was found in a human donor in good health. The CDR3 protein is CASSQGRPNTEAFF. The CDR3 coding sequence is TGTGCCAGCAGTCAGGGACGGCCGAACACTGAAGCTTTCTTT.